This entry describes one T cell receptor beta chain. This clonotype is a singleton in its sample. The clone's antigen remains unknown. A far larger clone differs by one base, so this is likely a read error. The source of the sample is a study of low-dose radiotherapy and immunotherapy resistance in tumors (dated 2022 in TCRdb). General notes on the study: In Cohort 1, each fraction delivered 0.5 Gy every 2 weeks, and the prescribed total PTV dose was 6.5 Gy. Patients in Cohort 2 were given 1 Gy per fraction every two weeks, for a total of 13 Gy across 26 weeks. Nivolumab was administered intravenously as a 240 mg flat dose every two weeks, and ipilimumab was administered intravenously at 1 mg/kg every six weeks. Every two weeks, patients got intravenous cyclophosphamide at 200 mg/m2, given one day ahead of each radiation and immunotherapy administration. Aspirin 300 mg was taken orally once daily by patients for four cycles, starting on cycle 1 day 1. No randomization into treatment groups was done for the people taking part in the trial. Eight patients were included in the translational analysis, namely three from the first dose cohort plus the first five from the second dose cohort.

The sequencer was an Illumina HiSeq 2500. Superscript III and a set of TRAV- and TRBV-specific primers were used to synthesize first-strand cDNA, so that both TCRalpha and TCRbeta chains were covered. An approximately 18-cycle PCR with Phusion amplified the TCRs, pairing a constant-region primer with the adapter that was attached to the V primers. Amplification of the isolated mRNA was done with the MessageAmp II aRNA Amplification Kit, which involved a roughly 16-hour in vitro transcription at 37 degrees C. mRNA for TCR sequencing was isolated with the Dynabeads mRNA DIRECT Purification Kit. A second approximately 25-cycle Phusion PCR added indexed Illumina adapters, and products were purified with AMPure XP beads. Per the authors' processing: Using custom Perl scripts, TCR sequences encoding the same protein were pooled, out-of-frame sequences were removed, and the abundance of each clonotype was computed. The analysis excluded TCR sequences that were supported by just one read. Shannon entropy, Gini index, clonality, richness, and the frequency of TCRs shared between repertoires were included as repertoire metrics. The public sequencing data were trimmed at Q25 with fastp and processed into clonotypes with MiXCR by TCRdb, which kept only in-frame beta chains. Identical CDR3 proteins give one entry, which carries the most common genes and DNA. It is TCRdb's table, rather than the study itself, that gives the V and J calls and clone size. The sample table contains about 58,000 distinct CDR3 sequences; only one count was recorded for under 30% of them. The biggest ten clones account for under 7% of the sample.

The time point label for this specimen denotes: after trial treatment. In the paper's terms, the treatment or condition label means: LDRT plus nivolumab, ipilimumab, low-dose cyclophosphamide and aspirin (RACIN trial). Donors were enrolled in RACIN, a single-arm phase I dose-escalation trial in which nivolumab, ipilimumab, aspirin, low-dose cyclophosphamide and low-dose radiotherapy were combined. Patients were eligible if they had advanced solid tumors that were TIL-negative. Inclusive of the bounding cysteine and phenylalanine, the CDR3 is 13 residues long. This entry keeps only the CDR3 DNA: 39 bases, framed from base 1. As encoded in the germline V gene, CDR1 is SGDLS while CDR2 is YYNGEE. V is clipped by 4 bases and J by 13 bases, and the sequence between their germline boundaries is 18 bases long.

The source is a male donor with prostate cancer. The chain links TRBV9 with TRBJ2-4; no D gene call is confident. The input for sequencing was PBMCs, taken after low-dose radiotherapy plus immunotherapy. The bases read TGTGCCAGCAGCACCCAAACTGGAAATGAGCAGTACTTC. Its protein reads: CASSTQTGNEQYF.